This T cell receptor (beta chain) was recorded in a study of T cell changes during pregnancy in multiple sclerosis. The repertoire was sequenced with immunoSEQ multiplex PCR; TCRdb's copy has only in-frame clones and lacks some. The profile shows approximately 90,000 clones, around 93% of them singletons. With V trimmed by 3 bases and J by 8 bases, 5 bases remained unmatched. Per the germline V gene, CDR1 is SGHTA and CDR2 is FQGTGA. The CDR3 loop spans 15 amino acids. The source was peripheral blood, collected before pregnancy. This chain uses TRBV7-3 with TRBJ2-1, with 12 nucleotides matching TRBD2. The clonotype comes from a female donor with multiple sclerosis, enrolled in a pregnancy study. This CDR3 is CASSLTSGSGYEQFF. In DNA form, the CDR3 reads TGTGCCAGCAGCTTGACTAGCGGGAGTGGATATGAGCAGTTCTTC.